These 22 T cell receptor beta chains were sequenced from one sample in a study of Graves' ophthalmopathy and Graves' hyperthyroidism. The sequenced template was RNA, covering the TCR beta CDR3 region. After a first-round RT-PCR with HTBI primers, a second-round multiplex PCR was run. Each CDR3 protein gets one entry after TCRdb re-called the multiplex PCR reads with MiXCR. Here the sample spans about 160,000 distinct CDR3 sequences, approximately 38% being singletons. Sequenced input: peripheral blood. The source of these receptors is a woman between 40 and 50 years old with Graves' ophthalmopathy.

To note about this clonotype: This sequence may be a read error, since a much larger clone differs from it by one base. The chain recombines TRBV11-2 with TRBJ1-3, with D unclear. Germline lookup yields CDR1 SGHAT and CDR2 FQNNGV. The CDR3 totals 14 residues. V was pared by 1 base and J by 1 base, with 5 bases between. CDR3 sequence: CASSLVRSGNTIYF. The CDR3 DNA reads TGTGCCAGCAGCTTAGTCAGATCTGGAAACACCATATATTTT.

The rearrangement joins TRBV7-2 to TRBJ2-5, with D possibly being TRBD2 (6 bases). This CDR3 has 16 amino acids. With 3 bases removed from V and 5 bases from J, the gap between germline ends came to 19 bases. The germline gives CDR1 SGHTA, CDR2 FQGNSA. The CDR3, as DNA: TGTGCCAGCAGCTTGATCGGAGGGTACGCAGGGGAGACCCAGTACTTC. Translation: CASSLIGGYAGETQYF.

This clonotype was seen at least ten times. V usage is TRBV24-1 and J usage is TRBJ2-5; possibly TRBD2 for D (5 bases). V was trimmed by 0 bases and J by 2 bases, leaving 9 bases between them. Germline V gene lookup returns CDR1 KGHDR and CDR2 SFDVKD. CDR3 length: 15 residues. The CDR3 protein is CATSDLLAGQETQYF. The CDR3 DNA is TGTGCCACCAGTGATTTGCTAGCCGGGCAAGAGACCCAGTACTTC.

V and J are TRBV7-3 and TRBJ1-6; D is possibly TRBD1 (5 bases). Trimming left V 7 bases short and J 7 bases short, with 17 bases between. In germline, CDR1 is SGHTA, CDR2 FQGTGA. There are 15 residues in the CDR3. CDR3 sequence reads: CASTLGPGPNSPLHF. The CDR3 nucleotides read TGTGCCAGCACCCTGGGTCCGGGGCCGAATTCACCCCTCCACTTT.

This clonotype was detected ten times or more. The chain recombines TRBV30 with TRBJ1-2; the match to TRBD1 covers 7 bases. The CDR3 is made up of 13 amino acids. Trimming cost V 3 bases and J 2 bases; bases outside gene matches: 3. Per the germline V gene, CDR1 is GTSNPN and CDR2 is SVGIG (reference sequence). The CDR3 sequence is CAWSIRGNYGYTF. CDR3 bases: TGTGCCTGGAGCATCAGGGGGAACTATGGCTACACCTTC.

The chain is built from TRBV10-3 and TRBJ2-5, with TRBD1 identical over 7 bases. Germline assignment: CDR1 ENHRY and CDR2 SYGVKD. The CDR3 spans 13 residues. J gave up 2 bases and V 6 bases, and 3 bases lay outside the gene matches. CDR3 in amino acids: CAIRGTEQETQYF. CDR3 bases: TGTGCCATCAGGGGGACAGAGCAAGAGACCCAGTACTTC.

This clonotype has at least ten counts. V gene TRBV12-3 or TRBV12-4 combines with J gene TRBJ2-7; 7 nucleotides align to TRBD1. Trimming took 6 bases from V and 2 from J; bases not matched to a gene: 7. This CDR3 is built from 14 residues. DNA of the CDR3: TGTGCCAGCAGGTCCGACAGGGATACCTACGAGCAGTACTTC. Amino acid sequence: CASRSDRDTYEQYF.

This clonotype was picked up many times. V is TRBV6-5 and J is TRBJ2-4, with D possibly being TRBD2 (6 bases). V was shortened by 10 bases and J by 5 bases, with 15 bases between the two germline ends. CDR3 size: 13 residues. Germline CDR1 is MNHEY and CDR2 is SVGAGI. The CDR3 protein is CAITRGTENIQYF. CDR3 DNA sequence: TGTGCCATTACACGGGGGACTGAAAACATTCAGTACTTC.

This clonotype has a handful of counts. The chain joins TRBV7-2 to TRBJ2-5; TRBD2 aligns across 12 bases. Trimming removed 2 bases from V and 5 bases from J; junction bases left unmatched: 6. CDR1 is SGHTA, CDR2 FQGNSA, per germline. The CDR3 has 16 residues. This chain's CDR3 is CASSLRLAGEGETQYF. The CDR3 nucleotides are TGTGCCAGCAGCTTACGACTAGCGGGAGAGGGGGAGACCCAGTACTTC. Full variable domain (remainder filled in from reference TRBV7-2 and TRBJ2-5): GAGVSQSPSNKVTEKGKDVELRCDPISGHTALYWYRQSLGQGLEFLIYFQGNSAPDKSGLPSDRFSAERTGGSVSTLTIQRTQQEDSAVYLCASSLRLAGEGETQYFGPGTRLLVL.

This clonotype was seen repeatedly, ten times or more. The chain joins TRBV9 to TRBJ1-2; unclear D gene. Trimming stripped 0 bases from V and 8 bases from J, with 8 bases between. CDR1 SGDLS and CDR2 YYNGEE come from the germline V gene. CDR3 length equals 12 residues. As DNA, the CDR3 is TGTGCCAGCAGCGTAGGTCTTACGGGCTACACCTTC. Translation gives CASSVGLTGYTF.

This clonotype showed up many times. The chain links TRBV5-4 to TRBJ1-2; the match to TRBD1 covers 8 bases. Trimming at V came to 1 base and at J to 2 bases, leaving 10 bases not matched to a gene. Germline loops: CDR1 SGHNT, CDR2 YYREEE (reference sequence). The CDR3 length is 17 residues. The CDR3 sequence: CASSLLVSDRVNYGYTF. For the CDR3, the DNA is TGTGCCAGCAGCTTGTTAGTATCGGACAGGGTAAACTATGGCTACACCTTC.

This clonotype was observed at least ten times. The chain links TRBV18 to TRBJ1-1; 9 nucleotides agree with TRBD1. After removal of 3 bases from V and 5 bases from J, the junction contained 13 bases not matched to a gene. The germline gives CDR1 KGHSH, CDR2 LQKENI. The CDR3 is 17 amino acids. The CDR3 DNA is TGTGCCAGCTCACCGGGACAGGGTGGGGGAATGTGGACTGAAGCTTTCTTT. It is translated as CASSPGQGGGMWTEAFF.

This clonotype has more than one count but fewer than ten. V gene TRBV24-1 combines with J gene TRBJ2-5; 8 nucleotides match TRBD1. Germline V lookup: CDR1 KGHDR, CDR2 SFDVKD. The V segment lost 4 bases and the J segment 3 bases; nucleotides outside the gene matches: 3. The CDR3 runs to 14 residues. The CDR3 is CATSDYRGEETQYF. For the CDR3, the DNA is TGTGCCACCAGTGACTACAGGGGGGAAGAGACCCAGTACTTC.

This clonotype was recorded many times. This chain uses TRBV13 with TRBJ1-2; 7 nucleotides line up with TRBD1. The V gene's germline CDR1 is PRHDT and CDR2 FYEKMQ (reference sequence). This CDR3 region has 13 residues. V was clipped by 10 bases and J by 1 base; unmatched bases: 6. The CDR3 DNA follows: TGTGCCACCTGGCAGGGGGTTAACTATGGCTACACCTTC. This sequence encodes CATWQGVNYGYTF.

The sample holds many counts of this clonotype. The CDR3 spells CASEGGNTEAFF. CDR3 bases: TGTGCCAGCGAGGGAGGGAACACTGAAGCTTTCTTT. V usage is TRBV12-3 or TRBV12-4 and J usage is TRBJ1-1; unclear D gene. Trimming stripped 8 bases from V and 1 base from J, with 8 bases between. This CDR3 region has 12 residues.

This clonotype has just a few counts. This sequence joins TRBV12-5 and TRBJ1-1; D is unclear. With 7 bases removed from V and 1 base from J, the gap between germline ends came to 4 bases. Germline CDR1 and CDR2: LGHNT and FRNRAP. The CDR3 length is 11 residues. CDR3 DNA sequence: TGTGCTAGTGTTCGGAACACTGAAGCTTTCTTT. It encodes CASVRNTEAFF.

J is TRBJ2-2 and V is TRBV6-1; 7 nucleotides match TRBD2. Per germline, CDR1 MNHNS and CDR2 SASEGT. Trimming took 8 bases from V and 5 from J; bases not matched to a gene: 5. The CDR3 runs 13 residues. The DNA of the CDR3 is TGTGCCAGCGGGGCGGGAGTTACCGGGGAGCTGTTTTTT. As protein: CASGAGVTGELFF.

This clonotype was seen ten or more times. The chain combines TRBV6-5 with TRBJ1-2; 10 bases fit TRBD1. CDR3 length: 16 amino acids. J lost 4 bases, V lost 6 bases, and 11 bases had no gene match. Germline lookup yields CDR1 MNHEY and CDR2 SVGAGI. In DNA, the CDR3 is TGTGCCAGCAGGGGCGGCCGGGACAGGGGAGCCTATGGCTACACCTTC. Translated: CASRGGRDRGAYGYTF.

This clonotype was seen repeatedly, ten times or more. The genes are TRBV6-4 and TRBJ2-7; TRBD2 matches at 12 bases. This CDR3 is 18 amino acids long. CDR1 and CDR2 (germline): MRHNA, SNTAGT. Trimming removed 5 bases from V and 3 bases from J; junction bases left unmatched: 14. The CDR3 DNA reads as TGTGCCAGCAGTCTTGGGATTGGACTAGCGGGAACCTACTACGAGCAGTACTTC. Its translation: CASSLGIGLAGTYYEQYF.

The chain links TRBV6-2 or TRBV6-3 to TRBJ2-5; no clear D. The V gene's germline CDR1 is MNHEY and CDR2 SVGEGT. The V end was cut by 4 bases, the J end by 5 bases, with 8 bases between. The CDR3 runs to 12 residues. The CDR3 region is CASSSSAETQYF. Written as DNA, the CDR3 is TGTGCCAGCAGTTCCTCAGCTGAGACCCAGTACTTC.

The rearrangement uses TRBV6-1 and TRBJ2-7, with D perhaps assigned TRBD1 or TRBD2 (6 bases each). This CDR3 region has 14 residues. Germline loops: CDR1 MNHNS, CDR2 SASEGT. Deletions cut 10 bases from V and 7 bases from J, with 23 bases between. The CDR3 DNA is TGTGCCATCACCCTAGAGGGGGAGGCGGAGGAGCAGTACTTC. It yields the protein CAITLEGEAEEQYF.

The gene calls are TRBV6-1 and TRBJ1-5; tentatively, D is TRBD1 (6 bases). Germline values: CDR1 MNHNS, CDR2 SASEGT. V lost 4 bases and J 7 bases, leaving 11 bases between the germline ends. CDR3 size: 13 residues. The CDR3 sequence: CASSGQVRQPQHF. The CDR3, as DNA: TGTGCCAGCAGTGGACAGGTGAGACAGCCCCAGCATTTT.